Listed here are 15 T cell receptor beta chains from one sample, sequenced in a study of response to subunit inactivated influenza vaccine. TCRdb reprocessed the RT-PCR reads with MiXCR, giving one entry per CDR3 protein. The sample lists more than 700,000 distinct CDR3 sequences, 21% occurring once. Here the sequenced sample was PBMCs from blood, taken approximately 5 days after vaccination. These receptors all stem from a man aged 50 to 59 who received an inactivated influenza vaccine.

V and J are TRBV12-3 or TRBV12-4 and TRBJ2-1; TRBD2 aligns across 7 bases. The CDR3 consists of 16 residues. Unmatched junction bases numbered 10, after V lost 8 bases and J lost 0 bases. The CDR3, as DNA: TGTGCCAGCCTCCGCGAAGCGGGATCCTCCTACAATGAGCAGTTCTTC. Translated, it gives CASLREAGSSYNEQFF.

This clonotype was counted between two and nine times. The V gene is TRBV12-3 or TRBV12-4, the J gene TRBJ1-2, with D perhaps TRBD1 (5 bases). Deletions cut 7 bases from V and 4 bases from J, with 22 bases between. The CDR3 runs 16 residues. CDR3 nucleotides: TGTGCCAGCAAAGCAATTCCGGGAGGAGGGGCCTATGGCTACACCTTC. Translation: CASKAIPGGGAYGYTF.

The rearrangement joins TRBV9 to TRBJ2-5; possible D gene TRBD1, 6 bases. The length of the CDR3 is 14 residues. Trimming left V 5 bases short and J 5 bases short, with 16 bases between. Germline V gives CDR1 SGDLS, CDR2 YYNGEE. The DNA of the CDR3 is TGTGCCAGCAGTGTAACAGGGATAAGTGAGACCCAGTACTTC. It yields the protein CASSVTGISETQYF.

CDR3 DNA sequence: TGTGCCAGCAGCCAAGCAGACTTAGAAGGGAACATTCAGTACTTC. It encodes CASSQADLEGNIQYF. The chain combines TRBV4-2 with TRBJ2-4; no definite D call. V was pared by 1 base and J by 7 bases, with 14 bases between. CDR1 is LGHNA, CDR2 YNFKEQ, per germline. The CDR3 has 15 residues.

This clonotype was seen only a few times. The V gene is TRBV28, the J gene TRBJ2-7; 9 nucleotides align to TRBD2. The CDR3 contains 18 residues. J gave up 3 bases and V 3 bases, and 15 bases lay outside the gene matches. CDR1 is MDHEN and CDR2 is SYDVKM in the germline V gene. In DNA form, the CDR3 reads TGTGCCAGCAGTTTGGGGTGGCGGGGGGGTCGTCGGGACTACGAGCAGTACTTC. Translated, it gives CASSLGWRGGRRDYEQYF. The whole variable domain, filled in from reference TRBV28 and TRBJ2-7, reads DVKVTQSSRYLVKRTGEKVFLECVQDMDHENMFWYRQDPGLGLRLIYFSYDVKMKEKGDIPEGYSVSREKKERFSLILESASTNQTSMYLCASSLGWRGGRRDYEQYFGPGTRLTVT.

The chain carries TRBV3-1 and TRBJ2-7; D unclear. Germline CDR1 LGHDT, CDR2 YNNKEL (reference sequence). The V gene lost 0 bases and the J gene lost 4 bases, with 10 bases spanning the gap. The CDR3 contains 14 residues. In DNA form, the CDR3 reads TGTGCCAGCAGCCAAGACGTCCAAGTGTACGAGCAGTACTTC. It codes for CASSQDVQVYEQYF.

The rearrangement joins TRBV29-1 to TRBJ2-1; 9 positions match TRBD1. The CDR3 is 13 residues long. The V gene end was trimmed by 7 bases and the J gene end by 8 bases; junction bases not matched to a gene: 9. Looked up from germline, CDR1 is SQVTM and CDR2 is ANQGSEA. Here the CDR3 reads CSATGGLEYEQFF. CDR3 nucleotides: TGCAGCGCGACAGGGGGGTTAGAGTATGAGCAGTTCTTC.

This rearrangement joins TRBV6-1 to TRBJ2-1; D ambiguous. The CDR3 sequence is 15 residues long. The V gene's germline CDR1 is MNHNS and CDR2 SASEGT. The V and J ends lost 6 bases and 7 bases respectively, with 19 bases between them. The CDR3 here is CASRNAPWVGNEQFF. In nucleotides, the CDR3 is TGTGCCAGCAGAAACGCCCCCTGGGTAGGAAATGAGCAGTTCTTC.

This clonotype was seen a handful of times. V is TRBV20-1 and J is TRBJ2-2; either TRBD1 or TRBD2 may fit D (6 bases each). Trimming left V 2 bases short and J 6 bases short, with 7 bases between. This CDR3 is built from 12 residues. Germline-derived CDR1 and CDR2 are DFQATT and SNEGSKA (reference sequence). CDR3: CSARRGPGELFF. In nucleotides, the CDR3 is TGCAGTGCTAGACGGGGGCCCGGGGAGCTGTTTTTT.

This clonotype showed up just a few times. This chain uses TRBV3-1 with TRBJ2-1, with D perhaps TRBD1 (5 bases). V lost 1 base, J lost 5 bases, and 12 bases lay in between. The CDR3 is made up of 15 amino acids. Per germline, CDR1 LGHDT and CDR2 YNNKEL (reference sequence). In DNA, the CDR3 is TGTGCCAGCAGCCAAGGGGGCTTAGTAAACAATGAGCAGTTCTTC. Translating it yields CASSQGGLVNNEQFF.

The J gene is TRBJ2-6, the V gene TRBV6-2 or TRBV6-3; possible D gene TRBD1, 6 bases. This CDR3 is built from 14 residues. V lost 6 bases and J 12 bases, leaving 18 bases between the germline ends. Germline V gene sequence: CDR1 MNHEY, CDR2 SVGEGT. CDR3 protein: CASRGLGGPSVLTF. Here the CDR3 DNA reads TGTGCCAGCAGAGGGCTTGGGGGCCCCTCCGTCCTGACTTTC.

There are a few counts of this clonotype. The chain joins TRBV12-3 or TRBV12-4 to TRBJ1-5; no firm D call. Trimming pared 2 bases from V and 4 bases from J, leaving 6 bases between. The CDR3 has 13 amino acids. The DNA of the CDR3 is TGTGCCAGCAGTTTAATGAGAAATCAGCCCCAGCATTTT. It yields the protein CASSLMRNQPQHF.

This clonotype was seen more than once but under ten times. This chain connects TRBV6-1 to TRBJ2-1; 11 positions agree with TRBD2. Germline V CDR1 and CDR2: MNHNS, SASEGT. This CDR3 has 16 residues. V lost 10 bases and J lost 5; bases outside the gene matches: 13. This CDR3 is CATLPFSGRAHNEQFF. CDR3 bases: TGTGCCACCCTACCGTTTAGCGGGAGGGCCCACAATGAGCAGTTCTTC.

Only a few counts were recorded for this clonotype. CDR3 sequence: CASSTGPTETQYF. The DNA for the CDR3 is TGTGCCAGCAGCACCGGACCAACGGAGACCCAGTACTTC. V usage is TRBV7-7 and J usage is TRBJ2-5; D is undetermined. CDR1 is SSHAT and CDR2 is FNYEAQ in the germline V gene (reference sequence). Trimming removed 5 bases from V and 5 bases from J, with 12 bases in between. The CDR3 runs 13 residues.

The chain is built from TRBV12-3 or TRBV12-4 and TRBJ1-2, with D perhaps matching TRBD1 (6 bases). V lost 6 bases to trimming and J lost 7 bases, with 18 bases between them. There are 14 residues in the CDR3. The CDR3 nucleotides are TGTGCCAGCAGCCCACAGCAGGGGATGGCTGGCTACACCTTC. Translating it yields CASSPQQGMAGYTF.